This passage covers 11 T cell receptor beta chains from one sample sequenced in a study of CD8 T cells in ankylosing spondylitis. TCRdb fed the 5' RACE reads into MiXCR, producing one record per CDR3 protein. The table includes approximately 100,000 distinct CDR3 sequences, roughly 8.7% detected once. Sequencing was performed on blood, either unsorted or a sorted T cell fraction (not recorded which). These receptors all stem from a male donor with ankylosing spondylitis or in good health (not recorded which).

The chain has TRBV20-1 and TRBJ1-1, with 12 nucleotides matching TRBD1. The CDR3 length is 12 residues. Germline V CDR1 and CDR2: DFQATT, SNEGSKA (reference sequence). The CDR3: CKGQGAYTEAFF. The CDR3 DNA is TGCAAGGGACAGGGGGCCTACACTGAAGCTTTCTTT.

V and J are TRBV20-1 and TRBJ2-7; 8 bases map to TRBD2. Germline CDR1 DFQATT, CDR2 SNEGSKA (reference sequence). The length of the CDR3 is 18 residues. Trimming removed 7 bases from V and 4 bases from J; junction bases left unmatched: 24. The CDR3 spells CSGRAPGLAGTRGYEQYF. CDR3 DNA sequence: TGCAGTGGCAGGGCTCCGGGCTTAGCGGGGACAAGGGGTTACGAGCAGTACTTC.

This clonotype was picked up a small number of times. The chain is built from TRBV5-1 and TRBJ2-3; maybe TRBD1 (6 bases). The germline V and J ends were trimmed by 7 bases and 2 bases, with 20 bases remaining between them. Germline V gene lookup returns CDR1 SGHRS and CDR2 YFSETQ. This CDR3 is 16 amino acids long. The CDR3 sequence: CASLPQGPLPTDTQYF. CDR3 nucleotide sequence: TGCGCCAGCCTCCCCCAGGGGCCACTCCCCACAGATACGCAGTATTTT.

This clonotype occurred many times. The chain employs TRBV5-1 and TRBJ2-7, with 7 bases aligning to TRBD1. The CDR3 is 14 amino acids. V trimming: 0 bases; J trimming: 3 bases; junction bases outside the gene matches: 3. The germline V gene has CDR1 SGHRS and CDR2 YFSETQ. The CDR3: CASSLVGTDYEQYF. The CDR3 DNA is TGCGCCAGCAGCTTGGTTGGGACAGACTACGAGCAGTACTTC. The full variable domain, in which reference TRBV5-1 and TRBJ2-7 provide the parts outside the CDR3, is KAGVTQTPRYLIKTRGQQVTLSCSPISGHRSVSWYQQTPGQGLQFLFEYFSETQRNKGNFPGRFSGRQFSNSRSEMNVSTLELGDSALYLCASSLVGTDYEQYFGPGTRLTVT.

This clonotype was found many times. V usage is TRBV4-2 and J usage is TRBJ2-1; the match to TRBD2 covers 9 bases. Trimming removed 1 base from V and 9 bases from J; junction bases left unmatched: 10. Germline loops: CDR1 LGHNA, CDR2 YNFKEQ. This CDR3 has 16 residues. The CDR3 DNA sequence: TGTGCCAGCAGCCAAGCAGTCGCGGGGGGGGGCGCTGAGCAGTTCTTC. It codes for CASSQAVAGGGAEQFF.

This clonotype has at least ten counts. V usage is TRBV12-3 or TRBV12-4 and J usage is TRBJ2-3; 12 nucleotides agree with TRBD2. Trimming took 5 bases from V and 5 from J; bases not matched to a gene: 5. The CDR3 covers 15 residues. The CDR3: CASSPSGRAVDTQYF. For the CDR3, the DNA is TGTGCCAGCAGTCCTAGCGGGAGGGCCGTAGATACGCAGTATTTT.

The table lists this clonotype with many counts. This chain joins TRBV5-1 and TRBJ1-2; 10 bases fit TRBD1. Germline assignment: CDR1 SGHRS and CDR2 YFSETQ. Trimming at V came to 4 bases and at J to 4 bases, leaving 4 bases not matched to a gene. The length of the CDR3 is 14 residues. The DNA for the CDR3 is TGCGCCAGCAGCCCAGACAGGGGGCTCTATGGCTACACCTTC. Translation: CASSPDRGLYGYTF.

This clonotype was detected many times. J is TRBJ2-1 and V is TRBV30; D possibly uses TRBD1 or TRBD2 (5 bases each). This CDR3 is built from 14 residues. Per the germline V gene, CDR1 is GTSNPN and CDR2 is SVGIG (reference sequence). Trimming stripped 4 bases from V and 4 bases from J, with 14 bases between. CDR3 sequence reads: CAWTVWDLYNEQFF. The CDR3, as DNA: TGTGCCTGGACTGTCTGGGACCTTTACAATGAGCAGTTCTTC.

This clonotype has more than one count but fewer than ten. The CDR3 loop is CASSAGQGANSPLHF. The CDR3 nucleotides read TGTGCCAGCAGCGCAGGACAGGGAGCCAATTCACCCCTCCACTTT. The J gene is TRBJ1-6, the V gene TRBV7-2; TRBD1 agrees at 8 bases. This CDR3 spans 15 amino acids. Germline V gene lookup returns CDR1 SGHTA and CDR2 FQGNSA. After removal of 5 bases from V and 7 bases from J, the junction contained 7 bases not matched to a gene.

The V gene is TRBV7-3, the J gene TRBJ2-5; a possible D gene is TRBD1 (6 bases). Trimming cost V 3 bases and J 4 bases, with 15 bases left between them. The V gene's germline CDR1 is SGHTA and CDR2 FQGTGA. The CDR3 totals 15 residues. The CDR3 sequence: CASSLDSGSGETQYF. CDR3 sequence (DNA): TGTGCCAGCAGCTTGGACAGTGGATCCGGAGAGACCCAGTACTTC.

This clonotype has only a few counts. Relative to the germline gene, one junction end is altered; a read error may explain this. The rearrangement uses TRBV7-2 and TRBJ2-1, with TRBD2 matching 9 bases. The length of the CDR3 is 14 residues. Germline V gene sequence: CDR1 SGHTA, CDR2 FQGNSA. The CDR3 spells CASTLAGVGNEQFF. The CDR3 nucleotides are TGTGCCAGCACCTTAGCGGGAGTGGGGAATGAGCAGTTCTTC.